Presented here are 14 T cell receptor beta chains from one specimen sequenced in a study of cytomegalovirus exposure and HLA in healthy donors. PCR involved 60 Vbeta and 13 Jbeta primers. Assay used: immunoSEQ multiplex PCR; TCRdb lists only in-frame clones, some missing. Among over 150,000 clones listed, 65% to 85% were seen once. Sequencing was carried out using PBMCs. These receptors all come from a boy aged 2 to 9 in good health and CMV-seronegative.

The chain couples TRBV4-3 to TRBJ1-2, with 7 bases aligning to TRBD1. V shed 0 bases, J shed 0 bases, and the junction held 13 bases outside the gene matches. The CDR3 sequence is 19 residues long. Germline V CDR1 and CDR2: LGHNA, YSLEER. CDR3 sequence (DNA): TGCGCCAGCAGCCAAGATCCATCCGGGACAGTCTCTTCTAACTATGGCTACACCTTC. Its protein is CASSQDPSGTVSSNYGYTF.

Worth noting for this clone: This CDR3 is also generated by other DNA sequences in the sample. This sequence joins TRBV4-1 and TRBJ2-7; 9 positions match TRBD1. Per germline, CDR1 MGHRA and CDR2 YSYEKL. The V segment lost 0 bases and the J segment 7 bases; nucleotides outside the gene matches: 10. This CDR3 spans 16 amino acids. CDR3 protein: CASSQEGTGFDMEQYF. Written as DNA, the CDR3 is TGCGCCAGCAGCCAAGAAGGGACAGGGTTTGACATGGAGCAGTACTTC.

CDR3 in DNA: TGTGCCAGCTCACCACCGTTCTTCCGCGACAGCTCCTACGAGCAGTACTTC. It codes for CASSPPFFRDSSYEQYF. The rearrangement links TRBV18 to TRBJ2-7, with D tentatively TRBD1 (5 bases). The CDR3 covers 17 residues. CDR1 and CDR2 (germline): KGHSH, LQKENI. V was pared by 0 bases and J by 0 bases, with 15 bases between.

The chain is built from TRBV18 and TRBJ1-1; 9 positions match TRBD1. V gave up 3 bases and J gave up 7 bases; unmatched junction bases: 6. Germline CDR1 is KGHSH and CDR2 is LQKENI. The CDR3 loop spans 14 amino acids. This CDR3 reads CASSPRGTGSEAFF. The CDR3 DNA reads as TGTGCCAGCTCACCCCGCGGGACAGGGAGTGAAGCTTTCTTT.

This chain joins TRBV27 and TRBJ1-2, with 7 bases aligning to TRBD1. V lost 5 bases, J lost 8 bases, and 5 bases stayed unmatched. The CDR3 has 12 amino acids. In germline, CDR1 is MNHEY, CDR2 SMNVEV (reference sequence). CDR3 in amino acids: CASSPQQGGYTF. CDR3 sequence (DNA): TGTGCCAGCAGTCCCCAACAGGGGGGCTACACCTTC.

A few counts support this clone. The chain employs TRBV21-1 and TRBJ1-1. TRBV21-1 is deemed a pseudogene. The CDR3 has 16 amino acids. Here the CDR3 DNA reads TGTGCCAGCAGCAAAGTTGGGAGGGGGAAGAACACTGAAGCTTTCTTT. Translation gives CASSKVGRGKNTEAFF.

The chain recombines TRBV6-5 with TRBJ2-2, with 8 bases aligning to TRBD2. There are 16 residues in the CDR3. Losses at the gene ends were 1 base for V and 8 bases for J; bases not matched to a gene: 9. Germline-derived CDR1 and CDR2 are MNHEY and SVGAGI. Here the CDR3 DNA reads TGTGCCAGCAGTTACTTTGTCCGGGGGGGCTGGGGGGAGCTGTTTTTT. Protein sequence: CASSYFVRGGWGELFF.

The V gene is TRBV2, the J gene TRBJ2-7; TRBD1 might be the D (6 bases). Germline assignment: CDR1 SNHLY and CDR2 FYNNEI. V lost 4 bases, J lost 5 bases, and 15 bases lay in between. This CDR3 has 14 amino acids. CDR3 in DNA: TGTGCCAGCAGTGGGTACAGGGAATGGAACGAGCAGTACTTC. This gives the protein CASSGYREWNEQYF.

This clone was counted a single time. The CDR3 sequence: CASSLSRQETQYF. In DNA form, the CDR3 reads TGTGCCAGCAGCTTAAGTCGCCAAGAGACCCAGTACTTC. This chain uses TRBV7-3 with TRBJ2-5; D is uncertain. The V gene's germline CDR1 is SGHTA and CDR2 FQGTGA. Trimming removed 1 base from V and 1 base from J, with 4 bases in between. The CDR3 runs to 13 residues.

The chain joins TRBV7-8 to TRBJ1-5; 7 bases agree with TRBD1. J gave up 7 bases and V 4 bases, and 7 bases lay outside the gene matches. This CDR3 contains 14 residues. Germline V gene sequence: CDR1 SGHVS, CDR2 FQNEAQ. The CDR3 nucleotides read TGTGCCAGCAGCTCGACGACAGGGTGGCAGCCCCAGCATTTT. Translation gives CASSSTTGWQPQHF.

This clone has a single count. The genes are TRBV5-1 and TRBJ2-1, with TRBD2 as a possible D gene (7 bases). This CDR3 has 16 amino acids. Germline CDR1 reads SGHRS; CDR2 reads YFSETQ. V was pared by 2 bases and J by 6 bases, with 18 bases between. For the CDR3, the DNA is TGCGCCAGCAGCTTAGGGTTTCGGGGGGCCGGCAATGAGCAGTTCTTC. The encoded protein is CASSLGFRGAGNEQFF.

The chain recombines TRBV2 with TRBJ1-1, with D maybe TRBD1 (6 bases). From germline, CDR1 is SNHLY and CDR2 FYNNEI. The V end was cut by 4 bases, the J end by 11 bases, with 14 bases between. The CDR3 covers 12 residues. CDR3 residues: CASSVTQGPAFF. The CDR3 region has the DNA TGTGCCAGCAGTGTTACACAGGGACCTGCTTTCTTT. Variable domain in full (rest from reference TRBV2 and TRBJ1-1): EPEVTQTPSHQVTQMGQEVILRCVPISNHLYFYWYRQILGQKVEFLVSFYNNEISEKSEIFDDQFSVERPDGSNFTLKIRSTKLEDSAMYFCASSVTQGPAFFGQGTRLTVV.

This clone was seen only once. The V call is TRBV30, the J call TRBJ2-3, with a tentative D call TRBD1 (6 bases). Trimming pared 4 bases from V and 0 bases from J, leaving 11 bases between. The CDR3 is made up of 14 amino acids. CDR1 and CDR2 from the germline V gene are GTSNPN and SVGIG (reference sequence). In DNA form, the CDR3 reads TGTGCCTGGACGGGGACATCAAGCACAGATACGCAGTATTTT. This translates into CAWTGTSSTDTQYF.

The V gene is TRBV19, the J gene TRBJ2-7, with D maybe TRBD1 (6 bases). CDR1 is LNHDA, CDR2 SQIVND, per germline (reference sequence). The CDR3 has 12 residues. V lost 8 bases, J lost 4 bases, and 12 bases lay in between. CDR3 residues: CASRRGFYEQYF. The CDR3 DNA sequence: TGTGCCAGTCGAAGGGGGTTTTACGAGCAGTACTTC.